The 32 T cell receptor beta chains listed next were all sequenced from one sample in a study of CD8 T cells in ankylosing spondylitis. From the 5' RACE reads, TCRdb called clonotypes with MiXCR, one entry per CDR3 protein. This table holds under 300,000 distinct CDR3 sequences, roughly 8.6% found once. The sample was blood, either unsorted or a sorted T cell fraction (not recorded which). The source is a male donor with ankylosing spondylitis or in good health (not recorded which).

The table lists this clonotype with many counts. The chain couples TRBV4-2 to TRBJ2-7; TRBD2 aligns across 7 bases. The V gene end was trimmed by 0 bases and the J gene end by 2 bases; junction bases not matched to a gene: 10. This CDR3 region has 17 residues. The germline V gene has CDR1 LGHNA and CDR2 YNFKEQ. The CDR3 region is CASSQDRRASGTYEQYF. Written as DNA, the CDR3 is TGTGCCAGCAGCCAAGATCGTCGGGCTAGCGGTACCTACGAGCAGTACTTC.

This clonotype was counted many times. CDR3 amino acids: CATSVGQGSGYTF. The CDR3 DNA reads as TGTGCCACCAGTGTCGGCCAAGGATCTGGCTACACCTTC. The chain links TRBV24-1 to TRBJ1-2, with no clear D. This CDR3 region has 13 residues. Germline V gives CDR1 KGHDR, CDR2 SFDVKD. Trimming shortened V by 5 bases and J by 7 bases, and 13 bases separated the two germline ends.

This clonotype occurred many times. The chain uses TRBV7-9 and TRBJ1-4; the D is unclear. The CDR3 is made up of 14 amino acids. V was shortened by 2 bases and J by 8 bases, with 12 bases between the two germline ends. Germline V gene data show CDR1 as SEHNR and CDR2 as FQNEAQ (reference sequence). CDR3 sequence (DNA): TGTGCCAGCAGCTTATGGGGAGATGGGGAAAAACTGTTTTTT. It codes for CASSLWGDGEKLFF.

This clonotype was counted a few times. V usage is TRBV20-1 and J usage is TRBJ1-6, with a possible D match to TRBD1 (6 bases). The CDR3 contains 15 residues. Germline V gene sequence: CDR1 DFQATT, CDR2 SNEGSKA (reference sequence). V was cut by 0 bases and J by 1 base, with 7 bases left in between. The CDR3 protein is CSARDTGSYNSPLHF. CDR3 nucleotides: TGCAGTGCTAGAGATACAGGGTCCTATAATTCACCCCTCCACTTT.

This clonotype has more than one count but fewer than ten. This chain connects TRBV5-1 to TRBJ2-2; 9 bases line up with TRBD1. The CDR3 totals 15 residues. Trimming took 3 bases from V and 3 from J; bases not matched to a gene: 3. The germline gives CDR1 SGHRS, CDR2 YFSETQ. The CDR3 coding sequence is TGCGCCAGCAGCTCTGGGACAGGGCACACCGGGGAGCTGTTTTTT. The encoded protein is CASSSGTGHTGELFF.

The rearrangement joins TRBV7-2 to TRBJ2-1; D possibly uses TRBD1 or TRBD2 (5 bases each). CDR1 is SGHTA, CDR2 FQGNSA, per germline. V dropped 7 bases and J dropped 2 bases, with 15 bases sitting between them. The CDR3 extends over 15 amino acids. The CDR3 DNA reads as TGTGCCAGCACTCTGAGCAGGGACCCCTACAATGAGCAGTTCTTC. This sequence encodes CASTLSRDPYNEQFF.

This clonotype turned up a few times. This chain joins TRBV5-1 and TRBJ2-5; tentatively, D is TRBD1 or TRBD2 (5 bases each). Germline-derived CDR1 and CDR2 are SGHRS and YFSETQ. The CDR3 runs 13 residues. V lost 4 bases and J 3 bases, leaving 10 bases between the germline ends. The CDR3 here is CASSRLGEETQYF. CDR3 nucleotides: TGCGCCAGCAGCCGCCTGGGGGAAGAGACCCAGTACTTC.

This clonotype has ten or more counts. The chain combines TRBV7-8 with TRBJ1-1; D might be TRBD1 (5 bases). Between the trimmed V and J ends, which lost 1 base and 6 bases, there was a span of 12 bases. CDR1 SGHVS and CDR2 FQNEAQ come from the germline V gene. The CDR3 consists of 14 residues. Here the CDR3 reads CASSLGRNRPEAFF. CDR3 in DNA: TGTGCCAGCAGCTTAGGCCGGAACAGGCCTGAAGCTTTCTTT. The variable domain in full, completed from reference TRBV7-8 and TRBJ1-1, reads GAGVSQSPRYKVAKRGQDVALRCDPISGHVSLFWYQQALGQGPEFLTYFQNEAQLDKSGLPSDRFFAERPEGSVSTLKIQRTQQEDSAVYLCASSLGRNRPEAFFGQGTRLTVV.

This sequence joins TRBV20-1 and TRBJ2-7; the D gene is possibly TRBD1 (5 bases). Germline V gives CDR1 DFQATT, CDR2 SNEGSKA (reference sequence). The CDR3 extends over 13 amino acids. The V gene lost 5 bases and the J gene lost 3 bases, with 14 bases spanning the gap. The CDR3 nucleotides read TGCAGTGCTCGGTGGACAAGAAGCTACGAGCAGTACTTC. Protein product: CSARWTRSYEQYF.

This clonotype has ten or more counts. V is TRBV7-9 and J is TRBJ1-2, with D possibly matching TRBD1 (6 bases). Germline CDR1 SEHNR, CDR2 FQNEAQ (reference sequence). CDR3 length equals 15 residues. Trimming pared 5 bases from V and 3 bases from J, leaving 16 bases between. The CDR3 here is CASSPGGATDYGYTF. The CDR3, as DNA: TGTGCCAGCAGCCCCGGGGGGGCCACAGACTATGGCTACACCTTC.

This clonotype was observed at least ten times. V is TRBV9 and J is TRBJ1-3, with D perhaps TRBD1 (5 bases). V lost 6 bases and J 2 bases, leaving 12 bases between the germline ends. This CDR3 spans 14 amino acids. The germline V gene has CDR1 SGDLS and CDR2 YYNGEE. CDR3 protein: CASTHGTTGNTIYF. CDR3 DNA: TGTGCCAGCACCCACGGGACGACTGGAAACACCATATATTTT. Supplemented by reference TRBV9 and TRBJ1-3, the full variable domain reads DSGVTQTPKHLITATGQRVTLRCSPRSGDLSVYWYQQSLDQGLQFLIQYYNGEERAKGNILERFSAQQFPDLHSELNLSSLELGDSALYFCASTHGTTGNTIYFGEGSWLTVV.

This clonotype was seen ten or more times. V and J are TRBV20-1 and TRBJ1-2; D unresolved. The ends were cut back, 2 bases at V and 2 bases at J, with 6 bases in the middle. Germline CDR1 reads DFQATT; CDR2 reads SNEGSKA (reference sequence). This CDR3 has 12 amino acids. Written as DNA, the CDR3 is TGCAGTGCTAGACAGGCCAACTATGGCTACACCTTC. This sequence encodes CSARQANYGYTF.

This clonotype was seen at least ten times. The rearrangement uses TRBV9 and TRBJ1-2; 7 bases align to TRBD1. CDR1 is SGDLS and CDR2 is YYNGEE in the germline V gene. V shed 0 bases, J shed 8 bases, and the junction held 7 bases outside the gene matches. This CDR3 spans 14 amino acids. CDR3 DNA sequence: TGTGCCAGCAGCGTAGCTATGACAGGGAAGGGCTACACCTTC. As protein: CASSVAMTGKGYTF.

This clonotype has a count of ten or more. This chain joins TRBV4-3 and TRBJ2-3; D unclear. This CDR3 contains 15 residues. CDR1 and CDR2 (germline): LGHNA, YSLEER. V lost 0 bases and J 4 bases, leaving 11 bases between the germline ends. The CDR3 protein is CASSQDRALADTQYF. CDR3 in DNA: TGCGCCAGCAGCCAAGATCGGGCGTTGGCAGATACGCAGTATTTT.

This clonotype was seen only a few times. The chain joins TRBV7-2 to TRBJ2-7; unclear D gene. This CDR3 is built from 13 residues. CDR1 and CDR2 from the germline V gene are SGHTA and FQGNSA. The germline V and J ends were trimmed by 1 base and 2 bases, with 6 bases remaining between them. CDR3 loop: CASSLGAPYEQYF. The CDR3 DNA reads as TGTGCCAGCAGCTTAGGGGCCCCCTACGAGCAGTACTTC.

This clonotype was seen a handful of times. V gene TRBV12-3 or TRBV12-4 combines with J gene TRBJ1-5, with 8 positions matching TRBD1. The CDR3 runs to 15 residues. The J segment lost 6 bases and the V segment lost 7 bases, leaving 11 bases of the junction unmatched. The CDR3 reads CASTGARGRGQPQHF. CDR3 nucleotide sequence: TGTGCCAGCACCGGGGCCAGGGGGCGAGGTCAGCCCCAGCATTTT.

This clonotype was observed a few times. This chain uses TRBV3-1 with TRBJ1-3, with a weak D call TRBD1 (6 bases). The CDR3 is made up of 17 amino acids. Germline V gene data show CDR1 as LGHDT and CDR2 as YNNKEL (reference sequence). Deletions cut 3 bases from V and 2 bases from J, with 17 bases between. CDR3 sequence: CASSHPPGQRPGNTIYF. In nucleotides, the CDR3 is TGTGCCAGCAGCCACCCGCCCGGACAGAGACCTGGAAACACCATATATTTT.

Ten or more counts support this clonotype. This chain joins TRBV12-3 or TRBV12-4 and TRBJ2-2, with D possibly called TRBD1 or TRBD2 (5 bases each). This CDR3 comprises 16 residues. Trimming stripped 3 bases from V and 7 bases from J, with 18 bases between. The CDR3 DNA reads as TGTGCCAGCAGTTTGGGGGAAGGTTGGGGAAACGGGGAGCTGTTTTTT. Translation: CASSLGEGWGNGELFF.

The sample holds many counts of this clonotype. The rearrangement uses TRBV27 and TRBJ1-1, with D maybe TRBD1 (5 bases). Looked up from germline, CDR1 is MNHEY and CDR2 is SMNVEV (reference sequence). The CDR3 contains 12 residues. The V end was cut by 6 bases, the J end by 3 bases, with 8 bases between. Written as DNA, the CDR3 is TGTGCCAGCAGGAAACAGGACACTGAAGCTTTCTTT. Residues: CASRKQDTEAFF.

This clonotype was seen ten or more times. This chain uses TRBV20-1 with TRBJ2-5; a possible D gene is TRBD1 (6 bases). Trimming removed 2 bases at V and 2 bases at J, with 21 bases between. The CDR3 has 17 residues. The germline V gene encodes CDR1 DFQATT and CDR2 SNEGSKA (reference sequence). CDR3 in amino acids: CSARSLDLQGLQETQYF. In DNA, the CDR3 is TGCAGTGCTAGATCCCTCGACTTACAGGGTTTGCAAGAGACCCAGTACTTC.

This clonotype has more than one count but fewer than ten. The V call is TRBV30, the J call TRBJ2-1; no definite D call. The V end lost 3 bases, the J end lost 0 bases, and 9 bases lay between the germline ends. The CDR3 spans 14 residues. The germline CDR1 and CDR2 sequences are GTSNPN and SVGIG (reference sequence). The CDR3 sequence is CAWRKIYSYNEQFF. The CDR3 DNA follows: TGTGCCTGGAGGAAAATTTACTCCTACAATGAGCAGTTCTTC.

This clonotype showed up many times. The chain employs TRBV5-1 and TRBJ2-7; 10 nucleotides line up with TRBD1. Germline CDR1 SGHRS, CDR2 YFSETQ. This CDR3 has 14 amino acids. With V trimmed by 3 bases and J by 3 bases, 3 bases remained unmatched. The chain's CDR3 is CASSSGQGDYEQYF. DNA of the CDR3: TGCGCCAGCAGCTCCGGACAGGGGGACTACGAGCAGTACTTC.

In its sample, this clonotype was seen many times. J is TRBJ2-7 and V is TRBV5-1; maybe TRBD2 (7 bases). Per the germline V gene, CDR1 is SGHRS and CDR2 is YFSETQ. This CDR3 is built from 13 residues. Trimming stripped 0 bases from V and 6 bases from J, with 10 bases between. CDR3 protein: CASSLDREGEQYF. The CDR3 coding sequence is TGCGCCAGCAGCTTGGACAGGGAGGGCGAGCAGTACTTC.

CDR3 in amino acids: CASSLPRSNTEAFF. The CDR3 DNA sequence: TGTGCCAGCAGCTTACCCCGGAGCAACACTGAAGCTTTCTTT. The chain carries TRBV11-2 and TRBJ1-1; D is unclear. Per the germline V gene, CDR1 is SGHAT and CDR2 is FQNNGV. There are 14 residues in the CDR3. Trimming pared 2 bases from V and 2 bases from J, leaving 9 bases between.

This clonotype was picked up many times. The V gene is TRBV5-4, the J gene TRBJ2-6; D is undetermined. CDR1 is SGHNT, CDR2 YYREEE, per germline (reference sequence). Trimming took off 1 base at V and 0 bases at J, with 5 bases between the two ends. CDR3 length: 15 amino acids. This chain's CDR3 is CASSLLLSGANVLTF. As DNA, the CDR3 is TGTGCCAGCAGCTTGCTGCTCTCTGGGGCCAACGTCCTGACTTTC.

This clonotype has ten or more counts. The genes are TRBV18 and TRBJ2-7; 7 bases agree with TRBD2. The germline V gene has CDR1 KGHSH and CDR2 LQKENI. The V and J ends lost 3 bases and 1 base, in that order; junction bases with no gene match: 6. The CDR3 length is 15 residues. The CDR3 DNA sequence: TGTGCCAGCTCACCCGCCCGGGGGGATTCCTACGAGCAGTACTTC. Translation: CASSPARGDSYEQYF.

This clonotype was seen many times. The rearrangement joins TRBV5-1 to TRBJ1-1; weak D call: TRBD1 (6 bases). Looked up from germline, CDR1 is SGHRS and CDR2 is YFSETQ. The CDR3 is 14 residues long. Between the trimmed V and J ends, which lost 5 bases and 11 bases, there was a span of 22 bases. The CDR3 nucleotides are TGCGCCAGCAGGCCAACAGGGAACCGAAATGACGCTTTCTTT. Residues: CASRPTGNRNDAFF. The whole variable domain, filled in from reference TRBV5-1 and TRBJ1-1, reads KAGVTQTPRYLIKTRGQQVTLSCSPISGHRSVSWYQQTPGQGLQFLFEYFSETQRNKGNFPGRFSGRQFSNSRSEMNVSTLELGDSALYLCASRPTGNRNDAFFGQGTRLTVV.

This clonotype has at least ten counts. The V call is TRBV7-2, the J call TRBJ1-2, with D perhaps matching TRBD1 (5 bases). V was shortened by 1 base and J by 7 bases, with 7 bases between the two germline ends. This CDR3 has 12 residues. Looked up from germline, CDR1 is SGHTA and CDR2 is FQGNSA. CDR3 bases: TGTGCCAGCAGCTTAGATGGGGCTGGCTACACCTTC. This codes for CASSLDGAGYTF. The entire variable domain, with the rest obtained from reference TRBV7-2 and TRBJ1-2, is as follows: GAGVSQSPSNKVTEKGKDVELRCDPISGHTALYWYRQSLGQGLEFLIYFQGNSAPDKSGLPSDRFSAERTGGSVSTLTIQRTQQEDSAVYLCASSLDGAGYTFGSGTRLTVV.

This clonotype was counted at least ten times. The genes are TRBV20-1 and TRBJ1-5; 8 nucleotides align to TRBD1. Germline CDR1 reads DFQATT; CDR2 reads SNEGSKA (reference sequence). With 3 bases clipped from V and 0 bases from J, the junction kept 7 bases outside the gene matches. This CDR3 contains 16 residues. The CDR3: CSARKGTGGSNQPQHF. CDR3 coding DNA: TGCAGTGCTAGGAAAGGGACAGGCGGTAGCAATCAGCCCCAGCATTTT.

This clonotype turned up a few times. The V gene is TRBV12-3 or TRBV12-4, the J gene TRBJ2-1; 8 nucleotides align to TRBD1. Unmatched junction bases numbered 10, after V lost 4 bases and J lost 5 bases. This CDR3 has 16 amino acids. Here the CDR3 reads CASSSPPGQANNEQFF. DNA of the CDR3: TGTGCCAGCAGTTCACCCCCGGGACAGGCGAACAATGAGCAGTTCTTC.

The genes are TRBV7-2 and TRBJ2-1; 7 bases line up with TRBD2. Looked up from germline, CDR1 is SGHTA and CDR2 is FQGNSA. V was clipped by 5 bases and J by 2 bases; unmatched bases: 9. There are 16 residues in the CDR3. The DNA of the CDR3 is TGTGCCAGCAGCCCTAGGGCCAGCGGGGCCTACAATGAGCAGTTCTTC. Translation gives CASSPRASGAYNEQFF.

This clonotype has a count of ten or more. The chain joins TRBV30 to TRBJ1-1, with unresolved D. Trimming removed 0 bases from V and 10 bases from J, with 15 bases in between. Germline CDR1 GTSNPN, CDR2 SVGIG (reference sequence). This CDR3 spans 13 amino acids. This chain's CDR3 is CAWSVTPSDGAFF. The CDR3 bases are TGTGCCTGGAGTGTAACACCTTCAGACGGAGCTTTCTTT. The full variable domain, with the rest looked up from reference TRBV30 and TRBJ1-1, is SQTIHQWPATLVQPVGSPLSLECTVEGTSNPNLYWYRQAAGRGLQLLFYSVGIGQISSEVPQNLSASRPQDRQFILSSKKLLLSDSGFYLCAWSVTPSDGAFFGQGTRLTVV.